This T cell receptor beta chain was profiled in a study of shared clonotypes between healthy human individuals. For the study at large: Samples came from two female and a few male donors aged 18 to 49.

On this clone itself: Its target is unknown.

Naive CD8 cells, CD45RO-negative and positively selected for CCR7, excluded terminally differentiated effector memory CD45RA+ cells. As originally analysed: Without quality scores, immunoSEQ junctional reads could not be filtered like full-length reads. The assay was immunoSEQ multiplex PCR, and TCRdb's table has in-frame clones only and misses some. V, J and clone size are taken as reported in that table, and D and trimming were inferred from the DNA itself. The repertoire includes a few million clones, 90% to 95% of them detected once, and more than 1.5% sits in the top ten. Whole-study results and caveats: Rarefaction curves obtained for sorted subsets showed sequencing incomplete despite large depth. The generation probabilities recorded for non-shared clonotypes fell below those of clonotypes shared by all four donors.

The specimen sequenced was naive CD8+ T cells from PBMCs. The TCR was taken from a man aged 18 to 35 in good health. Some clones in this sample may be carry-over from other donors' samples.

CDR3 in DNA: TGTGCCTGGAGTGCGACTAGCGGGAGTGTTGATACGCAGTATTTT. It encodes CAWSATSGSVDTQYF. This rearrangement joins TRBV30 to TRBJ2-3; 12 bases are shared with TRBD2. CDR3 length: 15 amino acids. V shed 1 base, J shed 6 bases, and the junction held 5 bases outside the gene matches. The germline V gene encodes CDR1 GTSNPN and CDR2 SVGIG (reference sequence).